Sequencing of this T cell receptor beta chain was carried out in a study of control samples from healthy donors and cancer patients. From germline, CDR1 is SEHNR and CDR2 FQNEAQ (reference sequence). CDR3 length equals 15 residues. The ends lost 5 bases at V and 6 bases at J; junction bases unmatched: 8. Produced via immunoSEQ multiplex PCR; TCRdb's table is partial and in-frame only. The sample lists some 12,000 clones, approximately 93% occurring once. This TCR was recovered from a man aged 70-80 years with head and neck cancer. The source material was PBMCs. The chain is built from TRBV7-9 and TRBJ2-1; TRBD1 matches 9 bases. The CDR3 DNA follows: TGTGCCAGCAGCCTTACGGGACAGGGCCCCAATGAGCAGTTCTTC. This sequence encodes CASSLTGQGPNEQFF.